This T cell receptor (beta chain) originates from a study of identical twins. Every donor was a healthy Caucasian. The study's findings and limits: Fewer insertions marked abundant cord blood beta clonotypes; young adult naive trended weakly, memory not at all.

A universal primer site was created by template switching, with the cDNA bearing unique molecular identifiers. Each CDR3 protein is one row after TCRdb ran MiXCR on the 5' RACE reads. Found here are 200,000 to 250,000 distinct CDR3 sequences, under 10% of them singletons; the top ten hold less than 2%. The CDR3 runs to 14 residues. Germline CDR1 reads MNHNS; CDR2 reads SASEGT. Losses at the gene ends were 10 bases for V and 4 bases for J; bases not matched to a gene: 9. This clonotype was observed at least ten times. Its antigen is currently unknown. Another study also made use of these data, one on yellow fever vaccine responses in identical twins.

V usage is TRBV6-1 and J usage is TRBJ2-7, with 11 bases that match TRBD2. Input material: memory (CD45RO+) T cells sorted from blood. This receptor was taken from a woman aged 18 to 35 in good health. CDR3 protein: CANSAASGGYEQYF. The CDR3 coding sequence is TGTGCCAACTCCGCGGCTAGCGGGGGGTACGAGCAGTACTTC.